Listed below are T cell receptor beta chains from one sample, sequenced in a study of graft-versus-host responses after intestinal transplantation. Antigen specificity for these receptors is unknown. Data came from immunoSEQ multiplex PCR; TCRdb stores just in-frame clones and leaves some out. The sample consists of approximately 90,000 clones, under 95% of them appearing once. The input for sequencing was unstimulated CD8+ T cells sorted from spleen or lymph node cells, taken before intestinal transplant. The receptors come from a human donor who received an intestinal transplant. CDR3s include the opening cysteine and the closing phenylalanine or tryptophan. A D gene is named only where the DNA matches it firmly. Clone size is not always given. Where it is, it says once, few, many or a class for expanded clones.

J,V,D,size,DNA,CDR3
TRBJ2-1,TRBV4-1,-,-,TGCGCCAGCAGCCAGTACTGGGCCTCCTACAATGAGCAGTTCTTC,CASSQYWASYNEQFF
TRBJ2-1,TRBV7-3,-,-,TGTGCCAGCAGCTTAACGTCTAGTGAAACCGACGAACAGTTCTTC,CASSLTSSETDEQFF
TRBJ2-1,TRBV29-1,-,-,TGCAGCGATGTTGGGACCTACAATGAGCAGTTCTTC,CSDVGTYNEQFF
TRBJ1-1,TRBV28,-,-,TGTGCCAGCAGTGTTTTGGACACTGAAGCTTTCTTT,CASSVLDTEAFF
TRBJ2-1,TRBV9,-,-,TGTGCCAGCAGCCATACCTTGAAAACCGAGAGCTCCTACAATGAGCAGTTCTTC,CASSHTLKTESSYNEQFF
TRBJ2-5,TRBV7-9,TRBD2,-,TGTGCCAGCAGCCAAAAGAGGGCGGGAGTGGCGGAGCAGTACTTC,CASSQKRAGVAEQYF
TRBJ2-5,TRBV4-1,TRBD2,-,TGCGCCAGCAGCCGAGGAGGCGGAGCGGGGGCCTGGGGAGAGACCCAGTACTTC,CASSRGGGAGAWGETQYF
TRBJ2-3,TRBV5-4,-,-,TGTGCCAGCAGCCCCCGTGAGGATAGCACAGATACGCAGTATTTT,CASSPREDSTDTQYF
TRBJ2-1,TRBV10-3,TRBD2,-,TGTGCCATCACCAACGACGGGGGGGACAATGAGCAGTTCTTC,CAITNDGGDNEQFF
TRBJ2-5,TRBV13,-,-,TGTGCCAGCAGCTTACGGGGATACATAGAGACCCAGTACTTC,CASSLRGYIETQYF
TRBJ1-2,TRBV7-9,TRBD1,-,TGTGCCAGCAGCTTAGCCAGGGGGCCTGGGGGCTACACCTTC,CASSLARGPGGYTF
TRBJ1-1,TRBV2,TRBD1,-,TGTGCCAGCAGGACAGGGGGCGGGAACACTGAAGCTTTCTTT,CASRTGGGNTEAFF
TRBJ2-1,TRBV4-1,-,once,TGCGCCAGCAGCCAAGATACGTATGAGCAGTTCTTC,CASSQDTYEQFF
TRBJ1-1,TRBV27,-,-,TGTGCCAGCAGTGCAGGGGCTAATTCTGAAGCTTTCTTT,CASSAGANSEAFF
TRBJ2-7,TRBV5-1,-,-,TGCGCCAGCAGCTTTTCGGACACTTACTACGAGCAGTACTTC,CASSFSDTYYEQYF
TRBJ2-1,TRBV7-6,-,-,TGTGCCAGCAGCTTGGATGGTGAGCAGTTCTTC,CASSLDGEQFF
TRBJ2-3,TRBV5-1,TRBD2,-,TGCGCCAGCAGCTTGGATGAAGCGGGGGGGAGGTTAGATACGCAGTATTTT,CASSLDEAGGRLDTQYF
TRBJ1-6,TRBV12-5,-,-,TGTGCTAGTGGTTTGCTACTCAGCCCGGTGTCACCCCTCCACTTT,CASGLLLSPVSPLHF
TRBJ1-2,TRBV19,-,-,TGTGCCAGTACCATGCTGGGAACCACTGATGGCTACACCTTC,CASTMLGTTDGYTF
TRBJ2-5,TRBV7-2,TRBD1,-,TGTGCCAGCAGCTTACGGGACAGGCTTAAAGAGACCCAGTACTTC,CASSLRDRLKETQYF
TRBJ2-7,TRBV30,TRBD2,-,TGTGCCTGGAGTCCGGGACTAGCGGGAGTTGAGCAGTACTTC,CAWSPGLAGVEQYF
TRBJ2-3,TRBV2,-,-,TGTGCCAGCAGTGACTTCGGAACAGATACGCAGTATTTT,CASSDFGTDTQYF
TRBJ2-7,TRBV6-6,TRBD1,-,TGTGCCAGCAGTCCCGGGACAGGGGTCTACGAGCAGTACTTC,CASSPGTGVYEQYF
TRBJ2-3,TRBV15,-,-,TGTGCCACCAGCAGAGATCCGTCAGATACGCAGTATTTT,CATSRDPSDTQYF
TRBJ2-7,TRBV28,TRBD2,-,TGTGCCAGCAGTTCCCCCGGGGGACTAGCGGACTCCTACGAGCAGTACTTC,CASSSPGGLADSYEQYF
TRBJ1-1,TRBV7-9,-,-,TGTGCCAGCAGCTTAGAGGCCACTGAAGCTTTCTTT,CASSLEATEAFF
TRBJ2-7,TRBV2,TRBD2,once,TGTGCCAGCAGTGAATCGACGGGAGGGAGATACGAGCAGTACTTC,CASSESTGGRYEQYF
TRBJ2-5,TRBV28,-,-,TGTGCCAGCAGACCCACACAGGGATTAAGGTCCCCCCAAGAGACCCAGTACTTC,CASRPTQGLRSPQETQYF